This record looks at one T cell receptor (beta chain) sequence and its context. Its antigen is currently unknown. Germline V gives CDR1 SGHVS, CDR2 FQNEAQ. There are 14 residues in the CDR3. The V segment lost 4 bases and the J segment 6 bases; nucleotides outside the gene matches: 3. These data are taken from a study of graft-versus-host responses after intestinal transplantation. Across the whole study: Tacrolimus plus steroids were given to all recipients for approximately three years, preceded by anti-thymocyte globulin induction.

Method: immunoSEQ multiplex PCR; TCRdb's copy keeps in-frame clones and lacks some. This table holds approximately 10,000 clones, about three quarters found once. Study-wide results and limits: Within the allografts of patients who had graft-donor T cell macrochimerism, graft-versus-host to host-versus-graft clonal ratios were high. Researchers found GvH clones in recipient marrow, and some showed up first in ileum or blood. Peak circulating GvH clone levels were associated with early post-transplant HvG declines.

The TCR sequence derives from a human patient who received an intestinal transplant, so some T cells may come from the graft donor. The sample consisted of PBMCs, taken 494 days after intestinal transplant. The chain links TRBV7-8 to TRBJ1-2; 12 bases match TRBD1. CDR3 nucleotide sequence: TGTGCCAGCAGCTCCGGGACAGGGGGCGATGGCTACACCTTC. It specifies CASSSGTGGDGYTF.